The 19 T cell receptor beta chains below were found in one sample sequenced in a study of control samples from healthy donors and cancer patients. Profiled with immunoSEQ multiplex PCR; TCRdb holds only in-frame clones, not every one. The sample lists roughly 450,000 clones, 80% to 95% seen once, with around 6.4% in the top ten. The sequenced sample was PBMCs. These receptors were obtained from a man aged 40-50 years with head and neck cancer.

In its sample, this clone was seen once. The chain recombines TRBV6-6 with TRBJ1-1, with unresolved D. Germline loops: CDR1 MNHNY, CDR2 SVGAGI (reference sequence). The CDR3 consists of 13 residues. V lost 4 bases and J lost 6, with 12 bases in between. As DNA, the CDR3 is TGTGCCAGCAGTTTGGAGAGCTACGCTGAAGCTTTCTTT. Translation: CASSLESYAEAFF.

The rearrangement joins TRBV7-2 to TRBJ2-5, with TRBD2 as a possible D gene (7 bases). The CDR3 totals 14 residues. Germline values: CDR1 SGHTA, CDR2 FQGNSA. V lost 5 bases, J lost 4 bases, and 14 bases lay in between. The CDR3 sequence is CASSPGGRAETQYF. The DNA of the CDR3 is TGTGCCAGCAGCCCGGGGGGCAGGGCAGAGACCCAGTACTTC. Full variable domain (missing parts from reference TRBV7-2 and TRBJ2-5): GAGVSQSPSNKVTEKGKDVELRCDPISGHTALYWYRQSLGQGLEFLIYFQGNSAPDKSGLPSDRFSAERTGGSVSTLTIQRTQQEDSAVYLCASSPGGRAETQYFGPGTRLLVL.

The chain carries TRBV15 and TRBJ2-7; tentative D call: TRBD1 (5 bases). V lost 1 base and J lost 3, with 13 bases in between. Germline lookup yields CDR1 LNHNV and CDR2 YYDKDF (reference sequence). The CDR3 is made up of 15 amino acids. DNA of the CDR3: TGTGCCACCAGCAGAGGGACAAAGGGTATCTACGAGCAGTACTTC. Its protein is CATSRGTKGIYEQYF.

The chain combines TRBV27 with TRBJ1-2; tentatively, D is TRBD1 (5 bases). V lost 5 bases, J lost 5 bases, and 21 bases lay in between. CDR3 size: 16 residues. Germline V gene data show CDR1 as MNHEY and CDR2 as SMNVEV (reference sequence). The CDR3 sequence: CASSPLGGNTLYGYTF. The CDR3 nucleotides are TGTGCCAGCAGTCCCTTGGGGGGGAATACCCTATATGGCTACACCTTC.

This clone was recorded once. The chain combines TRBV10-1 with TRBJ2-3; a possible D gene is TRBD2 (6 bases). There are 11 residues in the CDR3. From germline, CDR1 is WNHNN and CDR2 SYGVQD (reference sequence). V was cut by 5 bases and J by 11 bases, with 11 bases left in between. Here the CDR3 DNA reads TGCGCCAGCAGTTCCGGGGGAGAGCAGTATTTT. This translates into CASSSGGEQYF.

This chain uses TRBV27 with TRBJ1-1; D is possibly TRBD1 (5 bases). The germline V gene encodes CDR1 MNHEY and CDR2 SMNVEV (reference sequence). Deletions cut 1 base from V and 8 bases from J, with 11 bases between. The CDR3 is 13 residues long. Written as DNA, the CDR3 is TGTGCCAGCAGTTTATTAGGGGCGGGGGAAGCTTTCTTT. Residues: CASSLLGAGEAFF.

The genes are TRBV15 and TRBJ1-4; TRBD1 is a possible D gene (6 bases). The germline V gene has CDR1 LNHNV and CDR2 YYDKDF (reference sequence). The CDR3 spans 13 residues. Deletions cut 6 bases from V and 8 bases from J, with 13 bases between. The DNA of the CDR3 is TGTGCCACCAGTAGGACTCAGGGGGAAAAACTGTTTTTT. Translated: CATSRTQGEKLFF. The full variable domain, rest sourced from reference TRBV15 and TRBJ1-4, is DAMVIQNPRYQVTQFGKPVTLSCSQTLNHNVMYWYQQKSSQAPKLLFHYYDKDFNNEADTPDNFQSRRPNTSFCFLDIRSPGLGDTAMYLCATSRTQGEKLFFGSGTQLSVL.

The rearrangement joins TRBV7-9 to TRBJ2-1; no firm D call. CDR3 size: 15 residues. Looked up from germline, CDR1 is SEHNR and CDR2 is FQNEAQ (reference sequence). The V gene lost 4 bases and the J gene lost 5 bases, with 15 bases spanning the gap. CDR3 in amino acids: CASSSNWSPNNEQFF. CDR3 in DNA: TGTGCCAGCAGCTCTAATTGGTCCCCTAACAATGAGCAGTTCTTC.

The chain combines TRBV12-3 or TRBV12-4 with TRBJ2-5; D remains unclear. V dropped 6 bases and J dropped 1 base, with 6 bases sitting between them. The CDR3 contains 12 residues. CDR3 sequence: CASRRSQETQYF. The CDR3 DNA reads TGTGCCAGCAGGCGCAGCCAAGAGACCCAGTACTTC.

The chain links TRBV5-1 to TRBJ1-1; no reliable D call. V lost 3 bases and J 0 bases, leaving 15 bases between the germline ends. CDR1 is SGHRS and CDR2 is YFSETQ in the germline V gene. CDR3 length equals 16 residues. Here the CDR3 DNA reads TGCGCCAGCAGCTCGGCACAGTTGGGTATGAACACTGAAGCTTTCTTT. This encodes CASSSAQLGMNTEAFF.

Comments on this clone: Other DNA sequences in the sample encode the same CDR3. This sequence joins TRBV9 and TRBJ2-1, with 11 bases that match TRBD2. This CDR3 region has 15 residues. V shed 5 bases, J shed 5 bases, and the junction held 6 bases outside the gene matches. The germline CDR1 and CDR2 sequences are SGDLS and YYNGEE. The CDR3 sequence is CASSISGGANNEQFF. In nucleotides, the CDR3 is TGTGCCAGCAGTATTAGCGGGGGGGCGAACAATGAGCAGTTCTTC.

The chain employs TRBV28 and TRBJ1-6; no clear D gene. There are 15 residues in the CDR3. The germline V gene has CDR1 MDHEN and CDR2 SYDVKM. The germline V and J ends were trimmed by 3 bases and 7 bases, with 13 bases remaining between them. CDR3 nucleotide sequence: TGTGCCAGCAGTTTTAGCGGACGGTGGAATTCACCCCTCCACTTT. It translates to CASSFSGRWNSPLHF.

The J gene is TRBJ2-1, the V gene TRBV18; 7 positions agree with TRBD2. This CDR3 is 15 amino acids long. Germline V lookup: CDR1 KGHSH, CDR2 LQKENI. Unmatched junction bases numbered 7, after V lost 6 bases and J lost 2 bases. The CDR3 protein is CASSGLRQTYNEQFF. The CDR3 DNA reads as TGTGCCAGCTCGGGACTACGGCAGACCTACAATGAGCAGTTCTTC.

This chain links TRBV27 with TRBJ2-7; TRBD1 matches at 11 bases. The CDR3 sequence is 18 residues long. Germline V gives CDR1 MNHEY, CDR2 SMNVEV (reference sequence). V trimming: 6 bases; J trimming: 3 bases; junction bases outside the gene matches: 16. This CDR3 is CASRDSEGQGAIGYEQYF. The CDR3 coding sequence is TGTGCCAGCAGAGACTCTGAAGGACAGGGGGCGATAGGCTACGAGCAGTACTTC.

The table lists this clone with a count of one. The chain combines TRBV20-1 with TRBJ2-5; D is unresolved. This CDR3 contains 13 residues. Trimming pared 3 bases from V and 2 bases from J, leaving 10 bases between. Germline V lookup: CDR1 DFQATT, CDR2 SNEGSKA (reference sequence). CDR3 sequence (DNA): TGCAGTGCTAGTAGTAGCCCGCAAGAGACCCAGTACTTC. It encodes CSASSSPQETQYF.

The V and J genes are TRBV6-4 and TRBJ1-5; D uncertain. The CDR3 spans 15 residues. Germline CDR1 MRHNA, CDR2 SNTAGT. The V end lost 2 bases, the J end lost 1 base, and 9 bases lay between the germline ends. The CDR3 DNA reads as TGTGCCAGCAGTGACGAGGCAGGAAGCAATCAGCCCCAGCATTTT. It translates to CASSDEAGSNQPQHF.

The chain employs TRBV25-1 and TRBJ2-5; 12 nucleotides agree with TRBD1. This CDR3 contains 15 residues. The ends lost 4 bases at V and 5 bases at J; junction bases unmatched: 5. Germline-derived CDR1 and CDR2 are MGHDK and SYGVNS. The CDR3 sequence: CASSVGTGGWETQYF. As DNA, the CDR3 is TGTGCCAGCAGTGTCGGGACAGGGGGCTGGGAGACCCAGTACTTC.

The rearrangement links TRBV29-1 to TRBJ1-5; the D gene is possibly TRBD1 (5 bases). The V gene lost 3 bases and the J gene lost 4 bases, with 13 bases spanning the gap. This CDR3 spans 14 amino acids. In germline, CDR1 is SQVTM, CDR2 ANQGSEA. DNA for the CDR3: TGCAGCGTTGATGGGCAGGGTCCAAATCAGCCCCAGCATTTT. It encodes CSVDGQGPNQPQHF. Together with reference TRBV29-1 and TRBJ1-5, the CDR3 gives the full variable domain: SAVISQKPSRDICQRGTSLTIQCQVDSQVTMMFWYRQQPGQSLTLIATANQGSEATYESGFVIDKFPISRPNLTFSTLTVSNMSPEDSSIYLCSVDGQGPNQPQHFGDGTRLSIL.

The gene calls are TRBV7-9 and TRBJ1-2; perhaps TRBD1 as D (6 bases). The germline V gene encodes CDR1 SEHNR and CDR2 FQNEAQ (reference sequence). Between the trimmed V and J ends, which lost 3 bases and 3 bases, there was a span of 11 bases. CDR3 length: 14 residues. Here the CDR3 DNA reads TGTGCCAGCAGCTTCCCTGGACAGCACTATGGCTACACCTTC. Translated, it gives CASSFPGQHYGYTF. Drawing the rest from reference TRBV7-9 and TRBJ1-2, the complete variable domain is DTGVSQNPRHKITKRGQNVTFRCDPISEHNRLYWYRQTLGQGPEFLTYFQNEAQLEKSRLLSDRFSAERPKGSFSTLEIQRTEQGDSAMYLCASSFPGQHYGYTFGSGTRLTVV.